Following are 7 T cell receptor beta chains from one sample sequenced in a study of Ad26.COV2.S vaccination and SARS-CoV-2 variants (dated by TCRdb to the early 2020s). The treatment or condition label, read with the paper, signifies: around 19 received Ad26.COV2.S at low or high dose, single or two shots; several received placebo; per-sample allocation not given. For vaccine and placebo recipients, repertoires were sequenced using samples collected on day 63 after the first injection. The library was generated by the immunoSEQ multiplex PCR assay. In TCRdb, the immuneACCESS table is reduced to in-frame sequences with V and J assigned. These tables do not hold every clone; where another copy was compared, an unresolved V gene accounts for under half, and the others remain unexplained. This sample lists about 680,000 clones; roughly 90% were detected once. Roughly 1.5% of the sample belongs to the ten largest clones.

The sample consisted of peripheral blood, taken in a trial of Ad26.COV2.S vaccine versus placebo. The receptor source for this set is a person aged 18-65 years who received the Ad26.COV2.S COVID-19 vaccine or a placebo.

The V gene is TRBV2, the J gene TRBJ2-6; no reliable D call. The CDR3 is 14 amino acids. Per the germline V gene, CDR1 is SNHLY and CDR2 is FYNNEI. The V gene lost 4 bases and the J gene lost 1 base, with 5 bases spanning the gap. The CDR3 loop reads CASSAESGANVLTF. CDR3 coding DNA: TGTGCCAGCAGTGCAGAGTCTGGGGCCAACGTCCTGACTTTC.

V and J are TRBV11-1 and TRBJ2-1; TRBD2 matches at 8 bases. This CDR3 comprises 15 residues. Trimming cost V 3 bases and J 5 bases; bases outside gene matches: 6. In germline, CDR1 is SGHAT, CDR2 FQDESV (reference sequence). Here the CDR3 reads CASSFDGGENNEQFF. DNA of the CDR3: TGTGCCAGCAGCTTTGACGGGGGGGAAAACAATGAGCAGTTCTTC.

The chain carries TRBV19 and TRBJ2-3; no firm D call. Trimming pared 3 bases from V and 2 bases from J, leaving 9 bases between. Per the germline V gene, CDR1 is LNHDA and CDR2 is SQIVND (reference sequence). The CDR3 consists of 14 residues. The CDR3 DNA reads as TGTGCCAGTAGTATTGGCCAGGACACAGATACGCAGTATTTT. Protein: CASSIGQDTDTQYF.

This clone was found a few times. The rearrangement joins TRBV6-2 or TRBV6-3 to TRBJ1-6; unclear D gene. CDR1 is MNHEY and CDR2 is SVGEGT in the germline V gene. The V and J ends lost 0 bases and 9 bases respectively, with 3 bases between them. This CDR3 spans 12 amino acids. In DNA, the CDR3 is TGTGCCAGCAGTTACTCGTTTTCACCCCTCCACTTT. Amino acid sequence: CASSYSFSPLHF.

This rearrangement joins TRBV12-3 or TRBV12-4 to TRBJ2-4; D is possibly TRBD1 (6 bases). Deletions cut 1 base from V and 6 bases from J, with 7 bases between. There are 13 residues in the CDR3. The CDR3 nucleotides are TGTGCCAGCAGTTTAGACAGGGTAAACATTCAGTACTTC. It is translated as CASSLDRVNIQYF.

CDR3 region: CASSSGRTGGSDTQYF. The CDR3 region has the DNA TGTGCCAGCAGCTCGGGGCGGACAGGGGGTTCAGATACGCAGTATTTT. The chain carries TRBV5-4 and TRBJ2-3; TRBD1 agrees at 10 bases. The CDR3 runs to 16 residues. After removal of 3 bases from V and 4 bases from J, the junction contained 8 bases not matched to a gene. CDR1 is SGHNT and CDR2 is YYREEE in the germline V gene (reference sequence).

V is TRBV20-1 and J is TRBJ2-2, with D possibly being TRBD2 (5 bases). Trimming shortened V by 3 bases and J by 2 bases, and 13 bases separated the two germline ends. The CDR3 sequence is 15 residues long. Germline CDR1 DFQATT, CDR2 SNEGSKA (reference sequence). For the CDR3, the DNA is TGCAGTGCTAGTCAAGGGCGGGTAAACACCGGGGAGCTGTTTTTT. Encoded protein: CSASQGRVNTGELFF.